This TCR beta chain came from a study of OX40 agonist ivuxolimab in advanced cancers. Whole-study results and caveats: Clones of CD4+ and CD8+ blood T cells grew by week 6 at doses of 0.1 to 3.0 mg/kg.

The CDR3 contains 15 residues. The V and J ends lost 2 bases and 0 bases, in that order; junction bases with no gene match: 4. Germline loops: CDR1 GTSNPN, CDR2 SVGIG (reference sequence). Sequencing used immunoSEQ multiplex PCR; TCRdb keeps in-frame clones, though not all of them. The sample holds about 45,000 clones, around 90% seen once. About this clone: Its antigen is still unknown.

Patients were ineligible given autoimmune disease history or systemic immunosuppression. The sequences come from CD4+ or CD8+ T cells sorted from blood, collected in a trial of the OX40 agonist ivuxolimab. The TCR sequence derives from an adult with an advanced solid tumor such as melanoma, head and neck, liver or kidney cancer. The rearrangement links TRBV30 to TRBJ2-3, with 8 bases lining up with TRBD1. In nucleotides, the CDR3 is TGTGCCTGGAGTTCTGGACAGGGAAGCACAGATACGCAGTATTTT. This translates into CAWSSGQGSTDTQYF.